This T cell receptor beta chain was identified in a study of shared clonotypes between healthy human individuals. Sequencing was performed with immunoSEQ multiplex PCR; in TCRdb, only in-frame clones are kept and a portion is missing. The sample yields 2 million or so clones, about 95% seen once. Positively selected for CCR7, the CD45RO-negative cells used as naive CD8 cells excluded terminally differentiated effector memory CD45RA+ cells. In the case of this clone: The sample has other DNA sequences that encode this CDR3 too.

The material sequenced was naive CD8+ T cells sorted from blood. The sequence was obtained from a man aged 18 to 30 in good health.

The CDR3 nucleotides read TGTGCCAGCAGTTACGATATGAACACTGAAGCTTTCTTT. This codes for CASSYDMNTEAFF. This chain uses TRBV6-5 with TRBJ1-1, with D unresolved. This CDR3 spans 13 amino acids. CDR1 and CDR2 from the germline V gene are MNHEY and SVGAGI. The ends were cut back, 2 bases at V and 0 bases at J, with 4 bases in the middle.